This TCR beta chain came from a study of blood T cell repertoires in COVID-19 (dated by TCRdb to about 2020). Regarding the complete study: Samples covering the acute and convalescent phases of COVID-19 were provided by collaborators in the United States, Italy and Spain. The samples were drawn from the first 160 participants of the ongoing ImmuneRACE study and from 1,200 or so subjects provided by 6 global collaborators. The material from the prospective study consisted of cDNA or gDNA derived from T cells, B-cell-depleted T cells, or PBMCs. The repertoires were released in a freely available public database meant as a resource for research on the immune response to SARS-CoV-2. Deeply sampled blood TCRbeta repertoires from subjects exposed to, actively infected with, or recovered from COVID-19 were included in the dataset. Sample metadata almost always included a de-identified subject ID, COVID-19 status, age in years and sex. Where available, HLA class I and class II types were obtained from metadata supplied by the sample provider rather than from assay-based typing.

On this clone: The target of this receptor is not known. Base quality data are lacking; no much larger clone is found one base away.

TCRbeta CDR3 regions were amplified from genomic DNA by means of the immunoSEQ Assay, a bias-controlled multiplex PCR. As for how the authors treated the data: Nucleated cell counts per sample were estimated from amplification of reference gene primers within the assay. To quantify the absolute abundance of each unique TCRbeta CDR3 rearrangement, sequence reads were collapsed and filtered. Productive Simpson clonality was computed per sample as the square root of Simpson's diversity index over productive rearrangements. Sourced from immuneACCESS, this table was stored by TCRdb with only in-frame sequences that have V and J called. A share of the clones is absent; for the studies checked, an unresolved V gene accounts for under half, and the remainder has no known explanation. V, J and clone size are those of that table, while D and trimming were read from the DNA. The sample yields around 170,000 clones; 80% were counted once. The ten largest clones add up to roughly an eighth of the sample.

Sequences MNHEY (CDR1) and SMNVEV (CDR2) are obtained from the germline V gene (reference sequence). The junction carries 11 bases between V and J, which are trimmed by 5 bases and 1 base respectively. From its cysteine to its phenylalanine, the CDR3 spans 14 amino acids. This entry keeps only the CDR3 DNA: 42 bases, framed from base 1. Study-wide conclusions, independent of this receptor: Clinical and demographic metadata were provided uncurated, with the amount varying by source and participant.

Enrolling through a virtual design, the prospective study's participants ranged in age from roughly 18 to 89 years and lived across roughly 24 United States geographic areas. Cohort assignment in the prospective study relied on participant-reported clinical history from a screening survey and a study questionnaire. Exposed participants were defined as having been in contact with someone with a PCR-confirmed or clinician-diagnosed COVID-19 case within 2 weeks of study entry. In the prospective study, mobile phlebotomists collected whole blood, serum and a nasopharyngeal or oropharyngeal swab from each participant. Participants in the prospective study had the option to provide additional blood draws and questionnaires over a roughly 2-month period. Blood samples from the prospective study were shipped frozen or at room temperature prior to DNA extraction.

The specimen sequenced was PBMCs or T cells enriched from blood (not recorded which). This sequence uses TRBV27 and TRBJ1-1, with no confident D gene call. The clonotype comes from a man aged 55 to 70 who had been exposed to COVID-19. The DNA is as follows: TGTGCCAGCAGTCTACGAGATCAGAACACTGAAGCTTTCTTT. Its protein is CASSLRDQNTEAFF.